Below, 30 T cell receptor beta chains from the same sample are listed, as sequenced in a study of T-cell reconstitution after alpha-beta-depleted transplantation in children. It was with unique molecular identifiers that the TCRbeta library was prepared. Via MiXCR, TCRdb re-called the PCR reads, giving one row per CDR3 protein. In the table there are about 400,000 distinct CDR3 sequences, roughly 20% of which are singletons. Sequenced here: PBMCs from the stem cell graft donor, sampled from the stem cell graft. These receptors were taken from a human donor who donated a stem cell graft to a child with acute myeloid leukemia.

Remarks on this clonotype: One end of the junction does not line up with germline, which may come from a read error. The CDR3 DNA sequence: TGCGCCAGCAGTCCTAGCGGAGGGACCTACAATGAGCTGTTCTTC. It yields the protein CASSPSGGTYNELFF. The chain carries TRBV4-3 and TRBJ2-1, with 7 bases that match TRBD2. This CDR3 has 15 amino acids. Germline CDR1 reads LGHNA; CDR2 reads YSLEER.

This clonotype appeared a single time. The CDR3: CASSPGGHTEAFF. CDR3 nucleotide sequence: TGTGCCAGCAGCCCGGGGGGTCATACTGAAGCTTTCTTT. The chain combines TRBV11-3 with TRBJ1-1, with a weak D call TRBD1 (5 bases). Germline CDR1 reads SGHNT; CDR2 reads YENEEA. There are 13 residues in the CDR3. Trimming cost V 5 bases and J 5 bases, with 12 bases left between them. The variable domain in full, completed from reference TRBV11-3 and TRBJ1-1, reads EAGVVQSPRYKIIEKKQPVAFWCNPISGHNTLYWYLQNLGQGPELLIRYENEEAVDDSQLPKDRFSAERLKGVDSTLKIQPAELGDSAVYLCASSPGGHTEAFFGQGTRLTVV.

The gene calls are TRBV12-3 or TRBV12-4 and TRBJ2-5; D not certain. V was shortened by 4 bases and J by 4 bases, with 10 bases between the two germline ends. The CDR3 extends over 13 amino acids. For the CDR3, the DNA is TGTGCCAGCAGTTCTCAGAATGGAGAGACCCAGTACTTC. The encoded protein is CASSSQNGETQYF.

This chain connects TRBV3-1 to TRBJ2-7, with a weak D call TRBD2 (5 bases). Trimming left V 1 base short and J 3 bases short, with 19 bases between. This CDR3 spans 17 amino acids. Germline loops: CDR1 LGHDT, CDR2 YNNKEL (reference sequence). This CDR3 reads CASSQVNSLGAYYEQYF. The CDR3 DNA follows: TGTGCCAGCAGCCAAGTTAATTCGTTGGGAGCCTACTACGAGCAGTACTTC.

At least ten counts were recorded for this clonotype. The chain joins TRBV28 to TRBJ2-1; D gene uncertain. There are 12 residues in the CDR3. The germline V and J ends were trimmed by 6 bases and 8 bases, with 11 bases remaining between them. The germline V gene has CDR1 MDHEN and CDR2 SYDVKM. CDR3: CASSLSGDEQFF. For the CDR3, the DNA is TGTGCCAGCAGCCTTAGTGGCGATGAGCAGTTCTTC.

This rearrangement joins TRBV5-1 to TRBJ2-3; D may be TRBD1 (5 bases). CDR3 length: 13 residues. V dropped 2 bases and J dropped 6 bases, with 10 bases sitting between them. Germline V lookup: CDR1 SGHRS, CDR2 YFSETQ. In nucleotides, the CDR3 is TGCGCCAGCAGCTTTCAGGGTTCGGATACGCAGTATTTT. Its translation: CASSFQGSDTQYF. Full variable domain (outside the CDR3, taken from reference TRBV5-1 and TRBJ2-3): KAGVTQTPRYLIKTRGQQVTLSCSPISGHRSVSWYQQTPGQGLQFLFEYFSETQRNKGNFPGRFSGRQFSNSRSEMNVSTLELGDSALYLCASSFQGSDTQYFGPGTRLTVL.

This clonotype was counted ten times or more. The chain recombines TRBV29-1 with TRBJ2-7, with 8 bases matching TRBD2. CDR1 is SQVTM, CDR2 ANQGSEA, per germline. CDR3 size: 13 residues. V lost 3 bases and J lost 6; bases outside the gene matches: 7. The DNA of the CDR3 is TGCAGCGTTGATTTCCTAGCGGGTGGCGAGCAGTACTTC. Residues: CSVDFLAGGEQYF.

This clonotype occurred a few times. V usage is TRBV28 and J usage is TRBJ2-4; unclear D gene. The V end lost 4 bases, the J end lost 1 base, and 17 bases lay between the germline ends. Looked up from germline, CDR1 is MDHEN and CDR2 is SYDVKM. The CDR3 length is 17 residues. CDR3 loop: CASSSRGAGRAKNIQYF. For the CDR3, the DNA is TGTGCCAGCAGTTCTAGAGGAGCTGGTAGGGCCAAAAACATTCAGTACTTC.

The sample holds many counts of this clonotype. This chain connects TRBV7-8 to TRBJ2-3; D is perhaps TRBD1 or TRBD2 (5 bases each). The CDR3 totals 16 residues. The ends were cut back, 1 base at V and 2 bases at J, with 13 bases in the middle. From germline, CDR1 is SGHVS and CDR2 FQNEAQ. The chain's CDR3 is CASSLESGRATDTQYF. The DNA of the CDR3 is TGTGCCAGCAGCTTAGAGTCGGGACGCGCCACAGATACGCAGTATTTT.

The sample holds a few counts of this clonotype. This sequence joins TRBV20-1 and TRBJ2-1; D gene unclear. The germline CDR1 and CDR2 sequences are DFQATT and SNEGSKA (reference sequence). The V end was cut by 0 bases, the J end by 10 bases, with 10 bases between. CDR3 length: 12 residues. The CDR3 loop is CSARDLSYEQFF. The CDR3, as DNA: TGCAGTGCTAGAGACCTTAGTTACGAGCAGTTCTTC.

This chain uses TRBV6-2 or TRBV6-3 with TRBJ1-4; no firm D call. Germline V gene sequence: CDR1 MNHEY, CDR2 SVGEGT. V lost 2 bases, J lost 8 bases, and 15 bases lay in between. The CDR3 extends over 15 amino acids. The CDR3 DNA follows: TGTGCCAGCAGTTACCACGGTCCAGGAGGGGAAAAACTGTTTTTT. Its protein is CASSYHGPGGEKLFF.

The V and J genes are TRBV15 and TRBJ1-4; D is uncertain. Trimming stripped 0 bases from V and 8 bases from J, with 4 bases between. Per the germline V gene, CDR1 is LNHNV and CDR2 is YYDKDF (reference sequence). The CDR3 spans 12 residues. CDR3 in DNA: TGTGCCACCAGCAGAGAAGGGGAAAAACTGTTTTTT. Its translation: CATSREGEKLFF.

The chain is built from TRBV28 and TRBJ2-3; TRBD2 agrees at 9 bases. This CDR3 is built from 14 residues. Germline V gene sequence: CDR1 MDHEN, CDR2 SYDVKM. J lost 5 bases, V lost 6 bases, and 6 bases had no gene match. CDR3 protein: CASSPASGIDTQYF. As DNA, the CDR3 is TGTGCCAGCAGCCCCGCTAGCGGGATAGATACGCAGTATTTT.

The gene calls are TRBV28 and TRBJ1-1; no clear D gene. This CDR3 is 12 amino acids long. V was clipped by 8 bases and J by 2 bases, with 9 bases between them. Germline V gene sequence: CDR1 MDHEN, CDR2 SYDVKM. In DNA, the CDR3 is TGTGCCAGCCAGAACCTCAACACTGAAGCTTTCTTT. Translating gives CASQNLNTEAFF.

This chain links TRBV20-1 with TRBJ1-6; D remains ambiguous. The CDR3 is made up of 15 amino acids. V was clipped by 3 bases and J by 7 bases, with 16 bases between them. Germline V gives CDR1 DFQATT, CDR2 SNEGSKA (reference sequence). This CDR3 is CSASATGPINSPLHF. CDR3 DNA: TGCAGTGCTAGTGCAACCGGACCTATAAATTCACCCCTCCACTTT.

This clonotype was recorded only once. This chain joins TRBV6-6 and TRBJ2-2; D ambiguous. This CDR3 is built from 13 residues. V was pared by 10 bases and J by 1 base, with 10 bases between. Looked up from germline, CDR1 is MNHNY and CDR2 is SVGAGI (reference sequence). The CDR3 coding sequence is TGTGCCACCGGCGCCAGGAACACCGGGGAGCTGTTTTTT. Translating it yields CATGARNTGELFF.

The chain has TRBV20-1 and TRBJ2-5; 11 nucleotides align to TRBD1. Unmatched junction bases numbered 7, after V lost 2 bases and J lost 5 bases. The CDR3 is 15 amino acids. From germline, CDR1 is DFQATT and CDR2 SNEGSKA (reference sequence). CDR3 coding DNA: TGCAGTGCTAGACCCTGGGACAGGGGGATGGAGACCCAGTACTTC. Amino acid sequence: CSARPWDRGMETQYF.

The chain carries TRBV4-2 and TRBJ2-1; 7 bases fit TRBD2. CDR1 LGHNA and CDR2 YNFKEQ come from the germline V gene. The CDR3 spans 17 residues. V dropped 0 bases and J dropped 4; count of bases not matched to a gene: 9. CDR3 loop: CASSQEGGGSGYNEQFF. Here the CDR3 DNA reads TGTGCCAGCAGCCAAGAGGGAGGCGGGAGCGGGTACAATGAGCAGTTCTTC.

This clonotype was seen a few times. This rearrangement joins TRBV5-1 to TRBJ2-5, with 7 bases lining up with TRBD2. The CDR3 sequence is 14 residues long. J was trimmed by 4 bases and V by 3 bases; bases with no gene match: 6. Germline values: CDR1 SGHRS, CDR2 YFSETQ. The CDR3 region is CASSSGSGGETQYF. CDR3 bases: TGCGCCAGCAGCTCCGGCTCGGGAGGAGAGACCCAGTACTTC.

This clonotype was counted only a few times. The chain links TRBV7-9 to TRBJ2-1; 9 bases match TRBD2. Per germline, CDR1 SEHNR and CDR2 FQNEAQ (reference sequence). The CDR3 extends over 16 amino acids. Trimming took 5 bases from V and 6 from J; bases not matched to a gene: 11. CDR3 loop: CASSPGVRGRANEQFF. The CDR3 coding sequence is TGTGCCAGCAGCCCCGGAGTCCGCGGGAGGGCCAATGAGCAGTTCTTC.

This clonotype turned up a few times. The V gene is TRBV29-1, the J gene TRBJ2-3; no firm D call. The CDR3 extends over 13 amino acids. Trimming removed 0 bases at V and 5 bases at J, with 9 bases between. Germline loops: CDR1 SQVTM, CDR2 ANQGSEA. The CDR3 DNA reads TGCAGCGTTGAAGAGGCCCCACAAGATACGCAGTATTTT. Amino acids: CSVEEAPQDTQYF.

This chain connects TRBV15 to TRBJ2-1; maybe TRBD2 (7 bases). The CDR3 has 16 residues. Trimming shortened V by 2 bases and J by 0 bases, and 11 bases separated the two germline ends. Germline lookup yields CDR1 LNHNV and CDR2 YYDKDF (reference sequence). The CDR3 DNA reads TGTGCCACCAGCAGAAAGGGGGGGAGCTCCTACAATGAGCAGTTCTTC. Translating gives CATSRKGGSSYNEQFF.

The table lists this clonotype with a few counts. This chain uses TRBV15 with TRBJ2-7, with D perhaps being TRBD1 or TRBD2 (5 bases each). The V and J ends lost 5 bases and 8 bases respectively, with 19 bases between them. CDR1 LNHNV and CDR2 YYDKDF come from the germline V gene (reference sequence). CDR3 length: 14 amino acids. Here the CDR3 reads CATSGYSGTGQQYF. The CDR3 DNA reads as TGTGCCACCAGCGGATACTCCGGGACGGGGCAGCAGTACTTC.

This clonotype occurred many times. The chain has TRBV20-1 and TRBJ2-5; 8 nucleotides line up with TRBD2. J was trimmed by 9 bases and V by 3 bases; bases with no gene match: 6. This CDR3 is built from 12 residues. CDR1 is DFQATT and CDR2 is SNEGSKA in the germline V gene (reference sequence). The CDR3: CSASGRGGAQYF. The CDR3 DNA sequence: TGCAGTGCTAGCGGGAGGGGCGGGGCCCAGTACTTC.

A few counts support this clonotype. V usage is TRBV29-1 and J usage is TRBJ1-2; 7 nucleotides align to TRBD1. The trim removed 6 bases at V and 5 bases at J, leaving 12 bases unmatched. The CDR3 has 14 amino acids. Looked up from germline, CDR1 is SQVTM and CDR2 is ANQGSEA. The CDR3 DNA is TGCAGCGTCCCCGAGGGACAGCATGGATATGGCTACACCTTC. This encodes CSVPEGQHGYGYTF.

The gene calls are TRBV20-1 and TRBJ2-3; D gene ambiguous. Between the trimmed V and J ends, which lost 3 bases and 7 bases, there was a span of 5 bases. Germline loops: CDR1 DFQATT, CDR2 SNEGSKA (reference sequence). The CDR3 length is 10 residues. CDR3 coding DNA: TGCAGTGCTAGCCTAAATACGCAGTATTTT. Translated, it gives CSASLNTQYF.

The chain employs TRBV4-3 and TRBJ2-3; D is possibly TRBD2 (5 bases). Germline V lookup: CDR1 LGHNA, CDR2 YSLEER. This CDR3 is built from 15 residues. V dropped 0 bases and J dropped 4 bases, with 11 bases sitting between them. CDR3 region: CASSQDRGVADTQYF. CDR3 DNA: TGCGCCAGCAGCCAAGATCGGGGAGTGGCAGATACGCAGTATTTT.

This chain joins TRBV12-3 or TRBV12-4 and TRBJ1-4; a possible D gene is TRBD1 (5 bases). V was cut by 3 bases and J by 3 bases, with 8 bases left in between. The CDR3 consists of 14 residues. DNA for the CDR3: TGTGCCAGCAGTTTCTCGGGGGCTAATGAAAAACTGTTTTTT. Protein product: CASSFSGANEKLFF.

This clonotype was recorded at least ten times. V is TRBV25-1 and J is TRBJ2-3, with D uncertain. V was shortened by 6 bases and J by 2 bases, with 15 bases between the two germline ends. The CDR3 runs to 15 residues. Germline values: CDR1 MGHDK, CDR2 SYGVNS. The CDR3: CASSSTEKHTDTQYF. The CDR3 nucleotides read TGTGCCAGCAGCTCAACAGAAAAACACACAGATACGCAGTATTTT.

There are many counts of this clonotype. This sequence joins TRBV7-3 and TRBJ2-2; the D is unclear. CDR1 is SGHTA and CDR2 is FQGTGA in the germline V gene. Trimming took off 0 bases at V and 4 bases at J, with 9 bases between the two ends. CDR3 size: 15 residues. The chain's CDR3 is CASSLTRSGTGELFF. As DNA, the CDR3 is TGTGCCAGCAGCTTAACTAGGTCAGGCACCGGGGAGCTGTTTTTT.